This TCR beta chain was profiled in a study of blood T cell repertoires in COVID-19. Across the study: Researchers got acute and convalescent COVID-19 samples from the United States, Italy and Spain. Sample material is recorded as cDNA or gDNA derived from T cells, B-cell-depleted T cells, or PBMCs.

Measured with immunoSEQ multiplex PCR; TCRdb has only the in-frame clones, and not every one. The sample has some 330,000 clones, roughly four fifths seen once. Cohort placement rested on clinical history that participants reported themselves. Before being deemed recovered, Cohort 3 donors had two negative PCRs, clearance, or symptom resolution. This CDR3 spans 14 amino acids. Per the germline V gene, CDR1 is SNHLY and CDR2 is FYNNEI. Trimming left V 6 bases short and J 2 bases short, with 11 bases between. Sequences were obtained from PBMCs or T cells enriched from blood (not recorded which). The clonotype comes from a woman in her 50s who had recovered from COVID-19. The chain recombines TRBV2 with TRBJ1-5, with a possible D match to TRBD1 (6 bases). The CDR3 reads CASSPGVGNQPQHF. CDR3 nucleotide sequence: TGTGCCAGCAGCCCAGGGGTGGGCAATCAGCCCCAGCATTTT.